This T cell receptor (beta chain) was recorded in a study of Graves' ophthalmopathy and Graves' hyperthyroidism. Scientists amplified the TCR beta CDR3 regions from RNA transcripts. HTBI primers were employed in first-round RT-PCR, then a second-round multiplex PCR followed. Using its own MiXCR run on the multiplex PCR reads, TCRdb lists one record per CDR3 protein. Found here are under 350,000 distinct CDR3 sequences, under 20% of them singletons; the top ten hold roughly 12%. From germline, CDR1 is MDHEN and CDR2 SYDVKM. V shed 3 bases and J 5 bases; nucleotides not matched to a gene: 9. The CDR3 spans 15 residues.

The chain has TRBV28 and TRBJ2-7; TRBD2 matches 8 bases. The clonotype comes from an adult man with Graves' ophthalmopathy. Sequencing used peripheral blood. CDR3 loop: CASSFSGRARNEQYF. In DNA, the CDR3 is TGTGCCAGCAGTTTTTCCGGGAGGGCTCGCAACGAGCAGTACTTC.